The clone carrying this T cell receptor (beta chain) was counted many times. The germline CDR1 and CDR2 sequences are DFQATT and SNEGSKA (reference sequence). The CDR3 spans 12 residues. The V gene lost 6 bases and the J gene lost 6 bases, with 14 bases spanning the gap. These data are taken from a study of HIV-infected patients and healthy controls. TCRdb itself ran the 5' RACE reads through MiXCR, one entry per CDR3 protein. This sample has 15,000 to 20,000 distinct CDR3 sequences, with roughly 20% found just once. The sequenced sample consisted of CD8+ T cells from blood. The V gene is TRBV20-1, the J gene TRBJ1-1; D gene unclear. The receptor comes from a human donor in good health. CDR3 nucleotide sequence: TGCAGTGCGGAGGTCCGTGGGGCTGAAGCTTTCTTT. Residues: CSAEVRGAEAFF.